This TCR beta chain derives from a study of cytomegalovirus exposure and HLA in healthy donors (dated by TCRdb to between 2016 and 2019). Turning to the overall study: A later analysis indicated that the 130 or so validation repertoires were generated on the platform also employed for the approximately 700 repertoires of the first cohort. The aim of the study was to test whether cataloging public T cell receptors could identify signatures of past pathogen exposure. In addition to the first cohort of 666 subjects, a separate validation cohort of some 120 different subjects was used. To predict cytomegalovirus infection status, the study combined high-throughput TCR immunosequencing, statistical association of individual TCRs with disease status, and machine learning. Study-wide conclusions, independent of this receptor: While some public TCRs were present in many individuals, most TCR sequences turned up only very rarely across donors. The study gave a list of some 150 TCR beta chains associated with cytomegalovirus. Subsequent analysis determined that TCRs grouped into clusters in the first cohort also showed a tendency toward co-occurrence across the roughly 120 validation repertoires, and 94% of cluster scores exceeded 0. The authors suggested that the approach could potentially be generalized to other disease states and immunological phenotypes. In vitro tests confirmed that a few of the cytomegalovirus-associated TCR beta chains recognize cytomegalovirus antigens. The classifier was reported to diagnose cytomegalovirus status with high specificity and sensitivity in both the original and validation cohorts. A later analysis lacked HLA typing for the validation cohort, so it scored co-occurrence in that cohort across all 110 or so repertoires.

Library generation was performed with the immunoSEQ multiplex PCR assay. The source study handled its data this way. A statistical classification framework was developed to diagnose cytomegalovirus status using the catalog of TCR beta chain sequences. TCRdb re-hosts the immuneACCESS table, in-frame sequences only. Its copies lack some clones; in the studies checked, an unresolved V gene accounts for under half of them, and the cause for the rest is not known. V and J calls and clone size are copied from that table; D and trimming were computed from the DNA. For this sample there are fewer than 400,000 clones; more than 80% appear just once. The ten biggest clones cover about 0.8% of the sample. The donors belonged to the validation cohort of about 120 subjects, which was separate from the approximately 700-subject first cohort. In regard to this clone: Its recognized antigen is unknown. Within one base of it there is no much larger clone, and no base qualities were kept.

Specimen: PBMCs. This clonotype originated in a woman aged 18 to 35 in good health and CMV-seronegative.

The sequence in DNA is TGTGCCAGCAGTTACTCCCCGGGCCCGGGAGCCGGGGAGCTGTTTTTT. It encodes CASSYSPGPGAGELFF. The rearranged chain carries TRBV6-5 and TRBJ2-2; the D gene is perhaps TRBD2, on 6 matching bases. The CDR3 spans 16 residues, from the cysteine through the phenylalanine. Only the CDR3 portion is preserved as DNA: 48 bases, with reading frame beginning at the first base. Per the germline V gene, MNHEY is the CDR1 and SVGAGI is the CDR2. The germline ends are 14 bases apart after V is trimmed by 0 bases and J by 6 bases.